This T cell receptor beta chain originates from a study of OX40 agonist ivuxolimab in advanced cancers. Study at large: Previous treatment with anti-PD-1, anti-PD-L1 or anti-CTLA-4 therapy was allowed; about 37% had received some. Overall study findings and caveats: Some nonresponders additionally presented with little normalized T-cell clonal expansion. At 0.1-3.0 mg/kg, partial responders had clonal expansion among the lowest observed. There was clonal expansion of CD4+ and CD8+ blood T cells by week 6 at 0.1 to 3.0 mg/kg.

About this clone: The target antigen is unknown.

The protocol was immunoSEQ multiplex PCR, while the TCRdb copy is restricted to in-frame clones and leaves out a portion. The sample has about 67,000 clones; more than 70% are singletons. Germline CDR1 reads MNHEY; CDR2 reads SVGAGI. The CDR3 is 13 residues long. V was shortened by 11 bases and J by 6 bases, with 19 bases between the two germline ends. The J gene is TRBJ2-5, the V gene TRBV6-5; D might be TRBD2 (6 bases). Sequencing used CD4+ or CD8+ T cells sorted from blood, obtained in a trial of the OX40 agonist ivuxolimab. The receptor's source is an adult with an advanced solid tumor such as melanoma, head and neck, liver or kidney cancer. The CDR3 loop is CAGTGRQGQTQYF. The CDR3 DNA reads TGTGCCGGCACTGGGAGGCAGGGACAGACCCAGTACTTC.